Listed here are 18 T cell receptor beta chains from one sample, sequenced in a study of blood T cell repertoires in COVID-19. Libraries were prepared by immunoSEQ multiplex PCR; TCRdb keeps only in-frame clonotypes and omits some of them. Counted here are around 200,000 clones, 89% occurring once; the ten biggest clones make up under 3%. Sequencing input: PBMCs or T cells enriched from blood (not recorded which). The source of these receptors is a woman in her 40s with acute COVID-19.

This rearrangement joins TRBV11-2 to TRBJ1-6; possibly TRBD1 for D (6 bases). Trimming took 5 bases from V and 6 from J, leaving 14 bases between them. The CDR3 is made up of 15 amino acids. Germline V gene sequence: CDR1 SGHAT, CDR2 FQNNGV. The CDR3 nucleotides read TGTGCCAGCAGCCGCCGGGGGGCAGGTAATTCACCCCTCCACTTT. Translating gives CASSRRGAGNSPLHF.

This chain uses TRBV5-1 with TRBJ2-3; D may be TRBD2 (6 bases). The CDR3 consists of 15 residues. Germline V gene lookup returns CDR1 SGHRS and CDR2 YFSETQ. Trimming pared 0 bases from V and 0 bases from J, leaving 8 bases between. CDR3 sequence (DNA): TGCGCCAGCAGCTTGGGACGGGGGAGCACAGATACGCAGTATTTT. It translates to CASSLGRGSTDTQYF.

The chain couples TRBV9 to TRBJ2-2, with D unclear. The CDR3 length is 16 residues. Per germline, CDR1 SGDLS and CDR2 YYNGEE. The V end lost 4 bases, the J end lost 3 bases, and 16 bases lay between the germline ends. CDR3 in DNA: TGTGCCAGCAGCACACAGAACGCCCCGCACACCGGGGAGCTGTTTTTT. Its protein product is CASSTQNAPHTGELFF.

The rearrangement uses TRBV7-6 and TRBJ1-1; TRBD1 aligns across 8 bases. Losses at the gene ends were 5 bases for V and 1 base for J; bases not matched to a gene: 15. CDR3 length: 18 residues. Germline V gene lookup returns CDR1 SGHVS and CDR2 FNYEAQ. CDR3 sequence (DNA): TGTGCCAGCAGCCCCAGACAGGGGAGCGCCTCGAAGAACACTGAAGCTTTCTTT. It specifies CASSPRQGSASKNTEAFF.

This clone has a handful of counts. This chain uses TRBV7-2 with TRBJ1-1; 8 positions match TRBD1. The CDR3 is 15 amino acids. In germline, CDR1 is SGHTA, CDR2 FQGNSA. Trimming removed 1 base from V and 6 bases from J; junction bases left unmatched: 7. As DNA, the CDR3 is TGTGCCAGCAGCTTAGGGCAGGGGGCGAAGTCTGAAGCTTTCTTT. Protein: CASSLGQGAKSEAFF. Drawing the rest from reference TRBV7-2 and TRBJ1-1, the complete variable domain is GAGVSQSPSNKVTEKGKDVELRCDPISGHTALYWYRQSLGQGLEFLIYFQGNSAPDKSGLPSDRFSAERTGGSVSTLTIQRTQQEDSAVYLCASSLGQGAKSEAFFGQGTRLTVV.

CDR3 bases: TGTGCCAGCAGTTTAGGGGAACGGACAGGAAATCAGCCCCAGCATTTT. Translated: CASSLGERTGNQPQHF. J is TRBJ1-5 and V is TRBV28, with 7 bases fitting TRBD1. The CDR3 sequence is 16 residues long. Germline CDR1 is MDHEN and CDR2 is SYDVKM. Trimming removed 2 bases from V and 4 bases from J; junction bases left unmatched: 8.

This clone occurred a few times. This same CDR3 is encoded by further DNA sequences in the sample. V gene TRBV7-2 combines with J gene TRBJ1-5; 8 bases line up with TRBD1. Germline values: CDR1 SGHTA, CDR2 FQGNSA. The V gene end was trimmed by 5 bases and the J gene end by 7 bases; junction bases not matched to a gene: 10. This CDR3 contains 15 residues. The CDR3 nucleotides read TGTGCCAGCAGCCTCAGACAGGGGAGAGGCCAGCCCCAGCATTTT. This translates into CASSLRQGRGQPQHF.

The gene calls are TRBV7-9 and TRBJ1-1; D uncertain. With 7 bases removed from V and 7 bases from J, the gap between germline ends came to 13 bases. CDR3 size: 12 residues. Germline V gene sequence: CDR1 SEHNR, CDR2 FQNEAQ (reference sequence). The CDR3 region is CASTPSGSEAFF. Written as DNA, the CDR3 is TGTGCCAGCACCCCAAGTGGGAGTGAAGCTTTCTTT.

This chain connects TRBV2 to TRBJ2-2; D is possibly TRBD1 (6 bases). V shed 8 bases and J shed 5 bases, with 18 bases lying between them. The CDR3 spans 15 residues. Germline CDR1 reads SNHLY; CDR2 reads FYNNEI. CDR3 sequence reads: CASGRDTWSTGELFF. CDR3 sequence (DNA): TGTGCCAGCGGCCGGGACACATGGTCAACCGGGGAGCTGTTTTTT.

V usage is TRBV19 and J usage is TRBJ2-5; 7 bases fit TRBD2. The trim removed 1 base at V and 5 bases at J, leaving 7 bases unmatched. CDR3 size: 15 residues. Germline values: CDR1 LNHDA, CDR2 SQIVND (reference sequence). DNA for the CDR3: TGTGCCAGTAGTATAGGGGGGGGTCCGGTGGAGACCCAGTACTTC. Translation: CASSIGGGPVETQYF.

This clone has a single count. The DNA of the CDR3 is TGTGCCAGCAGGACCGGGTCCGGTCGGAATCAGCCCCAGCATTTT. As protein: CASRTGSGRNQPQHF. The chain combines TRBV6-5 with TRBJ1-5; unclear D gene. This CDR3 is built from 15 residues. The V end lost 6 bases, the J end lost 4 bases, and 16 bases lay between the germline ends. Germline V gene data show CDR1 as MNHEY and CDR2 as SVGAGI.

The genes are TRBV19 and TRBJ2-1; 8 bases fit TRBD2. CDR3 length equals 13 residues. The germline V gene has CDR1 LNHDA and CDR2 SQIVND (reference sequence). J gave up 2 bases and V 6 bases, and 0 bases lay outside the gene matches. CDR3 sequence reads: CASSGRAYNEQFF. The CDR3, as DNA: TGTGCCAGTAGCGGGAGGGCCTACAATGAGCAGTTCTTC.

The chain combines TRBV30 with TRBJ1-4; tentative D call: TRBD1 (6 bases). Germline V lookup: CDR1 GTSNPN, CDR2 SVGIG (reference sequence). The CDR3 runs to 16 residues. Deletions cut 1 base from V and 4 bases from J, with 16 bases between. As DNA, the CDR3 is TGTGCCTGGAGTGGAACGCCGGACAGTCTTAATGAAAAACTGTTTTTT. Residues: CAWSGTPDSLNEKLFF.

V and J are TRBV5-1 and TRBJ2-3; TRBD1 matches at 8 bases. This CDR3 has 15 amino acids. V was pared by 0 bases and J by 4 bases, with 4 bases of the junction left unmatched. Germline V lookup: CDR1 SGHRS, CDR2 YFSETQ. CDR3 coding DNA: TGCGCCAGCAGCTTGGTGTCAGGGGGCGCAGATACGCAGTATTTT. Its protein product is CASSLVSGGADTQYF.

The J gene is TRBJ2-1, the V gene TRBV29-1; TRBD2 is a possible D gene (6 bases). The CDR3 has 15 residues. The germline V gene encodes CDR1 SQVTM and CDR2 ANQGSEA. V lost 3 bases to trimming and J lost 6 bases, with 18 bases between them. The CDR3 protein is CSVDQGLPTSNEQFF. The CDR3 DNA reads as TGCAGCGTTGACCAGGGACTGCCCACAAGCAATGAGCAGTTCTTC.

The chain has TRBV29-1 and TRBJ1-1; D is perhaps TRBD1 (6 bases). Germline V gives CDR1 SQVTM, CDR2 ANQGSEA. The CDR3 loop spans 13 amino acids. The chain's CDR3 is CRIQGSRNTEAFF. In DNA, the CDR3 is TGCAGGATACAGGGTTCACGGAACACTGAAGCTTTCTTT.

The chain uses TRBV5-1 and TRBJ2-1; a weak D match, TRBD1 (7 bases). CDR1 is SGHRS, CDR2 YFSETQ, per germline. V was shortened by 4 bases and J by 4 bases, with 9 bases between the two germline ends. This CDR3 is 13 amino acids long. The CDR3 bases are TGCGCCAGCAGCGCGGGACAGTACAATGAGCAGTTCTTC. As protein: CASSAGQYNEQFF.

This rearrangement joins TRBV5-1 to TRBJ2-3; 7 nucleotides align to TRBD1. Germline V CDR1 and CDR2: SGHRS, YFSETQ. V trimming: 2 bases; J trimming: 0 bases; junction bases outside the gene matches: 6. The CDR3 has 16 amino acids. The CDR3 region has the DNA TGCGCCAGCAGCTTCGACAGGGTATCTAGCACAGATACGCAGTATTTT. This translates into CASSFDRVSSTDTQYF. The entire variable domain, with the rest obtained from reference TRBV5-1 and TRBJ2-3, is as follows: KAGVTQTPRYLIKTRGQQVTLSCSPISGHRSVSWYQQTPGQGLQFLFEYFSETQRNKGNFPGRFSGRQFSNSRSEMNVSTLELGDSALYLCASSFDRVSSTDTQYFGPGTRLTVL.